Listed below are T cell receptor beta chains from one sample, sequenced in a study of technical replicates of blood from a few donors. Method: immunoSEQ multiplex PCR; TCRdb's copy keeps in-frame clones and lacks some. The sample shows around 61,000 clones, less than 98% of them seen only once. The sequenced sample consisted of T cells isolated from PBMCs. The source is a human donor in good health. The CDR3 runs from the conserved cysteine through the conserved F or W. A D gene is named only where the DNA matches it firmly. Size values are once, few and many counts, or a class for expanded clones, and some rows have none.

>NA|TRBJ1-2|TRBV11-2|TRBD1
CASSLERTGDGYTF
TGTGCCAGCAGCTTAGAACGGACAGGGGATGGCTACACCTTC
>NA|TRBJ2-4|TRBV27|TRBD2
CASSTSGLAKNIQYF
TGTGCCAGCAGTACTAGCGGGTTAGCCAAAAACATTCAGTACTTC
>NA|TRBJ2-7|TRBV4-1|NA
CASSPSDSRSSYEQYF
TGCGCCAGCAGCCCGTCGGACAGCCGGAGCTCCTACGAGCAGTACTTC
>NA|TRBJ1-1|TRBV7-2|NA
CASSLMGASVNTEAFF
TGTGCCAGCAGCTTAATGGGGGCGAGCGTGAACACTGAAGCTTTCTTT
>NA|TRBJ1-2|TRBV20-1|NA
CSAGEARGYTF
TGCAGTGCTGGGGAGGCGAGGGGCTACACCTTC
>NA|TRBJ2-3|TRBV5-8|TRBD2
CASSWGLAGGGADTQYF
TGTGCCAGCAGCTGGGGACTAGCGGGAGGTGGCGCAGATACGCAGTATTTT
>NA|TRBJ1-5|TRBV7-8|NA
CASSLGGGVLEPQHF
TGTGCCAGCAGCTTAGGGGGAGGGGTACTGGAGCCCCAGCATTTT
>once|TRBJ1-1|TRBV5-1|TRBD1
CASSLDSPLGPSNRGAFF
TGCGCCAGCAGCTTGGATTCTCCCTTGGGACCTTCGAACAGGGGAGCTTTCTTT
>NA|TRBJ1-5|TRBV9|TRBD1
CASSGNRQGTAGNQPQHF
TGTGCCAGCAGCGGGAACAGACAGGGGACGGCTGGCAATCAGCCCCAGCATTTT
>NA|TRBJ2-1|TRBV28|TRBD1
CASSAGQDYNEQFF
TGTGCCAGCAGTGCCGGACAGGATTACAATGAGCAGTTCTTC
>NA|TRBJ2-5|TRBV7-9|NA
CASSLEVGSETQYF
TGTGCCAGCAGCTTAGAGGTGGGCTCGGAGACCCAGTACTTC
>NA|TRBJ2-7|TRBV6-1|TRBD1
CASTLGGPDEQYF
TGTGCCAGCACATTAGGGGGCCCGGACGAGCAGTACTTC
>NA|TRBJ2-7|TRBV5-1|TRBD2
CASRRTSGGPYEQYF
TGCGCCAGCAGGCGGACTAGCGGAGGCCCCTACGAGCAGTACTTC
>NA|TRBJ1-1|TRBV7-9|NA
CASSSPGTPVTEAFF
TGTGCCAGCAGCTCGCCCGGTACCCCGGTGACTGAAGCTTTCTTT
>NA|TRBJ2-7|TRBV5-1|TRBD1
CASSLSGGSYEQYF
TGCGCCAGCAGCTTGTCAGGGGGCTCCTACGAGCAGTACTTC
>NA|TRBJ2-1|TRBV27|NA
CASSLGAVYNEQFF
TGTGCCAGCAGTTTAGGGGCGGTCTACAATGAGCAGTTCTTC
>NA|TRBJ2-7|TRBV2|TRBD2
CASSESTSESYEQYF
TGTGCCAGCAGTGAGTCGACTAGCGAGAGCTACGAGCAGTACTTC
>NA|TRBJ2-1|TRBV2|TRBD2
CASSYTSEEQFF
TGTGCCAGCAGTTATACTAGCGAAGAGCAGTTCTTC
>NA|TRBJ2-1|TRBV5-1|TRBD1
CASSEGQYNEQFF
TGCGCCAGCAGCGAGGGACAGTACAATGAGCAGTTCTTC
>NA|TRBJ1-2|TRBV2|NA
CASSEARQGGRGRGYTF
TGTGCCAGCAGTGAAGCGCGTCAGGGAGGTAGAGGAAGGGGCTACACCTTC
>NA|TRBJ2-7|TRBV28|TRBD2
CASSPRTSGRAVREQYF
TGTGCCAGCAGTCCGAGGACTAGCGGGAGGGCCGTTCGGGAGCAGTACTTC
>NA|TRBJ1-4|TRBV2|TRBD1
CASSFWTGYEKLFF
TGTGCCAGCAGCTTTTGGACAGGGTATGAAAAACTGTTTTTT
>NA|TRBJ1-6|TRBV5-1|NA
CASSLGQSQARSPLHF
TGCGCCAGCAGCTTGGGGCAGAGTCAGGCACGGTCACCCCTCCACTTT
>NA|TRBJ2-3|TRBV15|NA
CATSRRVMDTQYF
TGTGCCACCAGCAGGAGAGTAATGGATACGCAGTATTTT
>NA|TRBJ2-3|TRBV19|TRBD2
CASSSSSGEVADTQYF
TGTGCCAGTAGTTCCAGTAGCGGGGAGGTGGCAGATACGCAGTATTTT
>NA|TRBJ1-3|TRBV6-1|NA
CASSEDGVRNTIYF
TGTGCCAGCAGTGAAGACGGGGTACGAAACACCATATATTTT
>NA|TRBJ2-3|TRBV4-1|NA
CASSQVPGTTDTQYF
TGCGCCAGCAGCCAAGTGCCGGGAACGACAGATACGCAGTATTTT
>NA|TRBJ2-7|TRBV5-4|TRBD2
CASSLISYSGGGYEQYF
TGTGCCAGCAGCTTGATTAGCTATAGCGGGGGGGGCTACGAGCAGTACTTC
>NA|TRBJ1-2|TRBV15|TRBD1
CATTPTGGYYGYTF
TGTGCCACCACCCCGACAGGGGGCTACTATGGCTACACCTTC
>NA|TRBJ1-1|TRBV4-2|NA
CASSQDGPRGTEAFF
TGTGCCAGCAGCCAAGATGGGCCCAGGGGTACTGAAGCTTTCTTT
>NA|TRBJ1-1|TRBV28|NA
CATQLGGALNTEAFF
TGTGCCACCCAACTAGGGGGGGCGCTTAACACTGAAGCTTTCTTT
>NA|TRBJ2-7|TRBV4-1|NA
CASSQVQGAQYF
TGCGCCAGCAGCCAAGTTCAAGGGGCCCAGTACTTC
>NA|TRBJ2-1|TRBV9|NA
CASSVGSLVLNEQFF
TGTGCCAGCAGCGTAGGAAGTCTAGTATTGAATGAGCAGTTCTTC
>NA|TRBJ2-1|TRBV6-4|TRBD2
CASSDSAGGDYNEQFF
TGTGCCAGCAGTGACTCAGCGGGAGGTGACTACAATGAGCAGTTCTTC
>NA|TRBJ2-7|TRBV9|NA
CASSVDGGGAFGGKQYF
TGTGCCAGCAGCGTAGATGGAGGTGGGGCGTTTGGGGGCAAGCAGTACTTC
>NA|TRBJ2-1|TRBV5-1|NA
CASSSTWDEQFF
TGCGCCAGCAGCTCGACTTGGGATGAGCAGTTCTTC
>NA|TRBJ1-1|TRBV28|TRBD1
CASSSRQGTAEAFF
TGTGCCAGCAGTTCCCGACAGGGAACTGCTGAAGCTTTCTTT